A single T cell receptor (beta chain) is shown here with its context. Its antigen is currently unknown. Libraries were prepared by immunoSEQ multiplex PCR; TCRdb keeps only in-frame clonotypes and omits some of them. The table shows thousands of clones, with more than 70% occurring only once. CDR1 and CDR2 (germline): LNHNV, YYDKDF (reference sequence). This CDR3 has 16 residues. V was pared by 5 bases and J by 1 base, with 5 bases of the junction left unmatched. This entry belongs to a study of chemoradiotherapy in HPV16-positive cancers. Study conclusions and caveats: Non-HPV-specific T cells did not expand in tumors during treatment, whereas candidate HPV-specific clones and E7-related motifs did.

The V call is TRBV15, the J call TRBJ2-2; the match to TRBD2 covers 9 bases. The sequence came from a human donor with HPV-associated anogenital cancer. This specimen consisted of tumor tissue, obtained from a patient who underwent chemoradiotherapy. CDR3 in amino acids: CATSGGTSKNTGELFF. The CDR3 DNA reads as TGTGCCACCAGCGGAGGGACTAGCAAGAACACCGGGGAGCTGTTTTTT.